Below, 2 T cell receptor beta chains from the same sample are listed, as sequenced in a study of technical replicates of blood from several donors. This table comes from immunoSEQ multiplex PCR, and its TCRdb copy is limited to in-frame clones, with some not included. Of 75,000 to 85,000 clones listed, approximately 80% are singletons. The sequenced material came from PBMCs. The receptor source for this set is a human donor in good health. Some clones in this sample may be carry-over from other donors' samples.

About this clone itself: One junction end does not reproduce the germline sequence, and a read error may be involved. The chain employs TRBV11-2 and TRBJ2-6; the D gene is possibly TRBD2 (7 bases). The CDR3 sequence is 11 residues long. The germline V gene encodes CDR1 SGHAT and CDR2 FQNNGV. The CDR3 sequence is CASSFRGGLYF. The DNA for the CDR3 is TGTGCCAGCAGCTTTAGGGGGGGACTATATTTC.

The chain recombines TRBV6-1 with TRBJ2-2; no firm D call. V was pared by 10 bases and J by 3 bases, with 18 bases between. The CDR3 length is 15 residues. The germline CDR1 and CDR2 sequences are MNHNS and SASEGT. This chain's CDR3 is CATLSSRVYTGELFF. The CDR3 region has the DNA TGTGCCACCCTCAGTTCCCGGGTTTACACCGGGGAGCTGTTTTTT.